This TCR beta chain came from a study of control samples from healthy donors and cancer patients. Per germline, CDR1 SGHDT and CDR2 YYEEEE. This CDR3 contains 13 residues. Trimming removed 2 bases at V and 5 bases at J, with 10 bases between. The data were produced by immunoSEQ multiplex PCR, yet TCRdb's version contains in-frame clones alone and is incomplete. The sample holds tens of thousands of clones, about 85% seen once. This sequence originates from a woman in her thirties or forties with lung cancer. Sequencing input: PBMCs. This sequence joins TRBV5-6 and TRBJ1-2; D possibly corresponds to TRBD1 (6 bases). The DNA of the CDR3 is TGTGCCAGCAGCTTCGGACAGCAATATGGCTACACCTTC. Its protein product is CASSFGQQYGYTF.